What follows is one TCR beta chain and its context. Antigen specificity is unknown. Both 60 Vbeta primers and 13 Jbeta primers went into the PCR. Sequencing was performed with immunoSEQ multiplex PCR; in TCRdb, only in-frame clones are kept and a portion is missing. The table has 150,000 to 200,000 clones, around 77% seen once. This sample is part of a study of cytomegalovirus exposure and HLA in healthy donors. Study results and limitations: Later work showed greater clonal expansion in HLA-associated TCR beta chains than in equally common others. Association with HLA alleles at 0.05 false discovery rate was found for 16,951 TCR beta sequences in a later analysis.

Germline CDR1 SGHDT, CDR2 YYEEEE. The CDR3 length is 14 residues. The V gene end was trimmed by 5 bases and the J gene end by 2 bases; junction bases not matched to a gene: 5. The specimen sequenced was PBMCs. V and J are TRBV5-6 and TRBJ2-7, with 9 bases matching TRBD1. The receptor's source is a man aged 60-69 years in good health and CMV-seronegative. The CDR3 DNA reads as TGTGCCAGCAGATTAACAGGGGGCCCCTACGAGCAGTACTTC. Protein sequence: CASRLTGGPYEQYF.